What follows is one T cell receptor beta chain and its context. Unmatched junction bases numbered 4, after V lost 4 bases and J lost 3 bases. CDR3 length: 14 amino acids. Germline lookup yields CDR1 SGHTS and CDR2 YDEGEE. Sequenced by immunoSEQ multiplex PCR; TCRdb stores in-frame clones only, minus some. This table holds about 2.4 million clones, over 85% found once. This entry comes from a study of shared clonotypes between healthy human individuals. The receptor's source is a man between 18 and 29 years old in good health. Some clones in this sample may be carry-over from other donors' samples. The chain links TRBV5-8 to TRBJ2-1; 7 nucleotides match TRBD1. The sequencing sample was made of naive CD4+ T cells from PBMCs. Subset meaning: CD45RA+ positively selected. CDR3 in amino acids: CASSPGTDYNEQFF. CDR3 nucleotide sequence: TGTGCCAGCAGCCCGGGGACAGACTACAATGAGCAGTTCTTC.